The 21 T cell receptor beta chains reported below all come from one sample, sequenced in a study of blood T cell repertoires in COVID-19. Measured with immunoSEQ multiplex PCR; TCRdb has only the in-frame clones, and not every one. The repertoire consists of approximately 190,000 clones, with 88% occurring once and the leading ten covering roughly 6.2%. Sequencing was performed on peripheral blood. Every receptor here comes from a woman between 40 and 55 years old who had recovered from COVID-19.

The CDR3 spells CASSPGTSGSPETQYF. The DNA of the CDR3 is TGTGCCAGCAGCCCAGGGACTAGCGGGAGTCCGGAGACCCAGTACTTC. The chain couples TRBV11-1 to TRBJ2-5; 14 bases fit TRBD2. Germline V gene sequence: CDR1 SGHAT, CDR2 FQDESV (reference sequence). This CDR3 is 16 amino acids long. The junction had 7 bases not matched to a gene; V was cut back by 5 bases and J by 5 bases.

This rearrangement joins TRBV28 to TRBJ1-5; D possibly corresponds to TRBD1 (6 bases). Trimming took 6 bases from V and 0 from J, leaving 12 bases between them. This CDR3 is 15 amino acids long. Germline CDR1 and CDR2: MDHEN and SYDVKM. The CDR3 sequence: CASRQGTGSNQPQHF. CDR3 sequence (DNA): TGTGCCAGCAGACAGGGTACAGGTAGCAATCAGCCCCAGCATTTT.

The V call is TRBV28, the J call TRBJ1-1; TRBD1 matches 9 bases. V dropped 5 bases and J dropped 11; count of bases not matched to a gene: 9. The V gene's germline CDR1 is MDHEN and CDR2 SYDVKM. This CDR3 is 13 amino acids long. CDR3 DNA: TGTGCCAGCAGTCAAGCCACAGGGGGCGCGGCTTTCTTT. It yields the protein CASSQATGGAAFF. Together with reference TRBV28 and TRBJ1-1, the CDR3 gives the full variable domain: DVKVTQSSRYLVKRTGEKVFLECVQDMDHENMFWYRQDPGLGLRLIYFSYDVKMKEKGDIPEGYSVSREKKERFSLILESASTNQTSMYLCASSQATGGAAFFGQGTRLTVV.

This chain joins TRBV5-4 and TRBJ2-1, with TRBD1 matching over 8 bases. The CDR3 loop spans 15 amino acids. After removal of 4 bases from V and 0 bases from J, the junction contained 3 bases not matched to a gene. CDR1 and CDR2 from the germline V gene are SGHNT and YYREEE (reference sequence). In DNA, the CDR3 is TGTGCCAGCAGCCTGGGACAGGTCTCCTACAATGAGCAGTTCTTC. Its translation is CASSLGQVSYNEQFF.

The chain couples TRBV7-9 to TRBJ1-1; D is possibly TRBD1 (6 bases). Per germline, CDR1 SEHNR and CDR2 FQNEAQ (reference sequence). This CDR3 has 16 amino acids. The V and J ends lost 2 bases and 2 bases respectively, with 15 bases between them. Here the CDR3 reads CASSLLRTRGNTEAFF. CDR3 nucleotide sequence: TGTGCCAGCAGCTTATTACGTACCAGGGGTAACACTGAAGCTTTCTTT. Full variable domain (rest looked up from reference TRBV7-9 and TRBJ1-1): DTGVSQNPRHKITKRGQNVTFRCDPISEHNRLYWYRQTLGQGPEFLTYFQNEAQLEKSRLLSDRFSAERPKGSFSTLEIQRTEQGDSAMYLCASSLLRTRGNTEAFFGQGTRLTVV.

The chain joins TRBV25-1 to TRBJ2-1; 8 bases are shared with TRBD1. Trimming removed 6 bases from V and 2 bases from J; junction bases left unmatched: 6. In germline, CDR1 is MGHDK, CDR2 SYGVNS. The length of the CDR3 is 15 residues. As DNA, the CDR3 is TGTGCCAGCAGGACGGACAGGGCGGCCTACAATGAGCAGTTCTTC. It translates to CASRTDRAAYNEQFF.

The CDR3 sequence is CASSIERQVNEQFF. The DNA of the CDR3 is TGTGCCAGTAGTATAGAGCGACAGGTCAATGAGCAGTTCTTC. This chain connects TRBV19 to TRBJ2-1; maybe TRBD1 (6 bases). The V end lost 0 bases, the J end lost 6 bases, and 9 bases lay between the germline ends. The CDR3 is 14 residues long. Germline V gene sequence: CDR1 LNHDA, CDR2 SQIVND (reference sequence). The full variable domain, its missing parts supplied by reference TRBV19 and TRBJ2-1, is DGGITQSPKYLFRKEGQNVTLSCEQNLNHDAMYWYRQDPGQGLRLIYYSQIVNDFQKGDIAEGYSVSREKKESFPLTVTSAQKNPTAFYLCASSIERQVNEQFFGPGTRLTVL.

This chain links TRBV12-3 or TRBV12-4 with TRBJ2-5; TRBD1 aligns across 9 bases. The V gene end was trimmed by 6 bases and the J gene end by 5 bases; junction bases not matched to a gene: 4. The CDR3 sequence is 13 residues long. The CDR3 loop reads CASRRTGEETQYF. The CDR3 DNA follows: TGTGCCAGCAGACGGACAGGGGAGGAGACCCAGTACTTC.

V gene TRBV28 combines with J gene TRBJ1-3; possibly TRBD1 for D (6 bases). Germline V gene sequence: CDR1 MDHEN, CDR2 SYDVKM. The CDR3 extends over 17 amino acids. Trimming cost V 5 bases and J 0 bases, with 17 bases left between them. The chain's CDR3 is CASSPTLGANSGNTIYF. In DNA, the CDR3 is TGTGCCAGCAGTCCCACCCTGGGGGCGAACTCTGGAAACACCATATATTTT.

The chain is built from TRBV19 and TRBJ2-5; 11 nucleotides line up with TRBD1. Unmatched junction bases numbered 9, after V lost 5 bases and J lost 4 bases. The CDR3 spans 16 residues. Germline CDR1 and CDR2: LNHDA and SQIVND (reference sequence). The CDR3 DNA reads as TGTGCCAGTAGTTTCGAGGACAGGGGGCAGGGAGAGACCCAGTACTTC. Its translation: CASSFEDRGQGETQYF.

The chain is built from TRBV20-1 and TRBJ1-1, with D unresolved. This CDR3 has 11 amino acids. V dropped 3 bases and J dropped 5 bases, with 7 bases sitting between them. Germline V gene lookup returns CDR1 DFQATT and CDR2 SNEGSKA (reference sequence). CDR3 sequence reads: CSARARTEAFF. DNA for the CDR3: TGCAGTGCTAGGGCCAGGACTGAAGCTTTCTTT.

The J gene is TRBJ1-2, the V gene TRBV18; 9 nucleotides agree with TRBD1. The CDR3 spans 15 residues. V lost 2 bases to trimming and J lost 4 bases; unmatched junction nucleotides: 5. Germline loops: CDR1 KGHSH, CDR2 LQKENI. The CDR3 DNA sequence: TGTGCCAGCTCACCAAACGGACAGGGGTCCTATGGCTACACCTTC. This codes for CASSPNGQGSYGYTF.

This clone appeared a single time. The chain links TRBV19 to TRBJ1-5, with 7 positions matching TRBD1. V shed 9 bases, J shed 1 base, and the junction held 9 bases outside the gene matches. Germline CDR1 reads LNHDA; CDR2 reads SQIVND (reference sequence). This CDR3 has 15 amino acids. CDR3 in DNA: TGTGCCAGCCAAACCGGGACAGTGAGCAATCAGCCCCAGCATTTT. Its translation is CASQTGTVSNQPQHF.

This sequence joins TRBV5-1 and TRBJ2-7, with D uncertain. This CDR3 contains 14 residues. Germline V gene lookup returns CDR1 SGHRS and CDR2 YFSETQ. V lost 2 bases, J lost 2 bases, and 11 bases lay in between. CDR3 sequence: CASSFEDPAYEQYF. The CDR3 DNA is TGCGCCAGCAGCTTCGAGGATCCTGCCTACGAGCAGTACTTC.

The gene calls are TRBV7-8 and TRBJ1-2, with 7 bases lining up with TRBD1. The CDR3 consists of 14 residues. Trimming took 4 bases from V and 4 from J; bases not matched to a gene: 6. Germline loops: CDR1 SGHVS, CDR2 FQNEAQ. For the CDR3, the DNA is TGTGCCAGCAGCTCCTACAGGGGCGGCTATGGCTACACCTTC. It codes for CASSSYRGGYGYTF.

Of note for this clone: In the same sample, other DNA sequences code for this CDR3. This chain links TRBV3-1 (or the pseudogene TRBV3-2) with TRBJ2-2, with TRBD2 matching over 10 bases. Looked up from germline, CDR1 is LGHDT and CDR2 is YNNKEL (reference sequence). This CDR3 comprises 16 residues. J lost 3 bases, V lost 0 bases, and 1 base had no gene match. The CDR3 nucleotides read TGTGCCAGCAGCCAAGAAGCGGGAGGGTACACCGGGGAGCTGTTTTTT. Amino acid sequence: CASSQEAGGYTGELFF.

The V call is TRBV5-8, the J call TRBJ1-4; D remains unclear. This CDR3 comprises 16 residues. Per germline, CDR1 SGHTS and CDR2 YDEGEE. With 1 base removed from V and 4 bases from J, the gap between germline ends came to 14 bases. The CDR3 DNA reads as TGTGCCAGCAGCTTGTCCCTCATCAGTTATAATGAAAAACTGTTTTTT. Its translation: CASSLSLISYNEKLFF. Full variable domain (rest looked up from reference TRBV5-8 and TRBJ1-4): EAGVTQSPTHLIKTRGQQATLRCSPISGHTSVYWYQQALGLGLQFLLWYDEGEERNRGNFPPRFSGRQFPNYSSELNVNALELEDSALYLCASSLSLISYNEKLFFGSGTQLSVL.

The table lists this clone with a few counts. This chain joins TRBV4-3 and TRBJ2-2; 7 nucleotides match TRBD2. V lost 0 bases and J lost 2; bases outside the gene matches: 3. CDR1 is LGHNA, CDR2 YSLEER, per germline. This CDR3 is built from 16 residues. The CDR3: CASSQDWGLNTGELFF. The DNA for the CDR3 is TGCGCCAGCAGCCAAGATTGGGGACTAAACACCGGGGAGCTGTTTTTT.

The chain has TRBV7-2 and TRBJ2-7, with TRBD1 matching over 11 bases. The CDR3 covers 15 residues. CDR1 SGHTA and CDR2 FQGNSA come from the germline V gene. J gave up 4 bases and V 4 bases, and 6 bases lay outside the gene matches. CDR3 in amino acids: CASSSWTGGGYEQYF. CDR3 nucleotide sequence: TGTGCCAGCAGCTCTTGGACAGGGGGCGGGTACGAGCAGTACTTC.

This chain uses TRBV15 with TRBJ2-7, with 7 nucleotides matching TRBD2. J gave up 2 bases and V 1 base, and 5 bases lay outside the gene matches. CDR1 is LNHNV, CDR2 YYDKDF, per germline (reference sequence). The CDR3 runs to 15 residues. CDR3 loop: CATSRAGLQTYEQYF. The CDR3, as DNA: TGTGCCACCAGCAGAGCGGGACTACAAACCTACGAGCAGTACTTC.

This rearrangement joins TRBV11-2 to TRBJ2-3, with TRBD2 as a possible D gene (5 bases). The ends were cut back, 5 bases at V and 5 bases at J, with 17 bases in the middle. Germline V gene sequence: CDR1 SGHAT, CDR2 FQNNGV. The CDR3 is made up of 15 amino acids. DNA of the CDR3: TGTGCCAGCAGCCTAACAACTAGTACGGGAGATACGCAGTATTTT. It translates to CASSLTTSTGDTQYF.